This T cell receptor beta chain was sequenced during a study of blood T cell repertoires in COVID-19. At the level of the study: The origin of the acute and convalescent COVID-19 samples was the United States, Italy and Spain. From T cells, B-cell-depleted T cells, or PBMCs came the material, which was cDNA or gDNA.

Under the authors' procedure: Reference gene primer amplification gave nucleated cell count estimates. Here immunoSEQ multiplex PCR was the method, and the copy in TCRdb shows in-frame clones only, minus some. V, J and clone size are taken as reported in that table, and D and trimming were inferred from the DNA itself. Among 250,000 or so clones listed, roughly 87% were seen once. The length of the CDR3 is 14 residues. V dropped 3 bases and J dropped 1 base, with 12 bases sitting between them. In germline, CDR1 is GTSNPN, CDR2 SVGIG (reference sequence). The sequence was obtained from a woman aged 30 to 39 with acute or convalescent COVID-19. V gene TRBV30 combines with J gene TRBJ1-1; TRBD1 might be the D (5 bases). Sequencing was performed on peripheral blood. CDR3 sequence: CAWSHMGGNTEAFF. CDR3 sequence (DNA): TGTGCCTGGAGCCACATGGGGGGGAACACTGAAGCTTTCTTT.